The clone carrying this TCR beta chain was seen repeatedly, ten times or more. Its antigen is as yet unknown. Each CDR3 protein is one row after TCRdb ran MiXCR on the 5' RACE reads. The sample has fewer than 550,000 distinct CDR3 sequences; about 5.2% are singletons. These data are taken from a study of CD8 T cells in ankylosing spondylitis. The study's findings and limits: A TCR beta motif of several highly homologous variants seemed to mark ankylosing spondylitis blood.

The CDR3 runs to 13 residues. Germline V gene sequence: CDR1 SGHRS, CDR2 YFSETQ. V shed 5 bases and J 3 bases; nucleotides not matched to a gene: 5. This receptor was taken from a male donor with ankylosing spondylitis. The genes are TRBV5-1 and TRBJ2-7; 7 bases map to TRBD1. Specimen: blood, either unsorted or a sorted T cell fraction (not recorded which). CDR3 residues: CASRLDRDYEQYF. The DNA of the CDR3 is TGCGCCAGCAGACTCGACAGGGACTACGAGCAGTACTTC.